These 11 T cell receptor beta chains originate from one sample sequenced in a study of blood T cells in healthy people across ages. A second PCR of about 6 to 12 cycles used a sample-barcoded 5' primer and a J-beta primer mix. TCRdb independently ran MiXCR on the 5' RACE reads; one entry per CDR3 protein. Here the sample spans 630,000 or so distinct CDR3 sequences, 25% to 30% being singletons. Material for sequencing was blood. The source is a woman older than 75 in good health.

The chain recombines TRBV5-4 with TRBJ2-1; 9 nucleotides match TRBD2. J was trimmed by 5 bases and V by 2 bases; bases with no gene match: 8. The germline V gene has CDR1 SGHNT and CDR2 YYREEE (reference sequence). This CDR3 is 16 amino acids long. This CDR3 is CASSLGSSGANNEQFF. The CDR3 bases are TGTGCCAGCAGCTTAGGGTCTAGCGGGGCCAACAATGAGCAGTTCTTC.

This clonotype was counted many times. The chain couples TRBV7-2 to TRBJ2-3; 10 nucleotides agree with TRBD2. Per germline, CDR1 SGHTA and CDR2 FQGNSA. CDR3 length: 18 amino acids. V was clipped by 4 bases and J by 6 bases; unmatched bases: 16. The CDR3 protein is CASSSPSSGGGPWDTQYF. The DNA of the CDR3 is TGTGCCAGCAGCTCCCCCTCGAGCGGGGGGGGTCCCTGGGATACGCAGTATTTT.

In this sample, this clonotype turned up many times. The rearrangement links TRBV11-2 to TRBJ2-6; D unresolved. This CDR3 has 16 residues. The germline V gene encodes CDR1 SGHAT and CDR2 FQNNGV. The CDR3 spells CASSVALVSGANVLTF. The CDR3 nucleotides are TGTGCTTCGTCGGTTGCCCTTGTCTCTGGGGCCAACGTCCTGACTTTC. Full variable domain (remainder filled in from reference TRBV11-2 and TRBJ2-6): EAGVAQSPRYKIIEKRQSVAFWCNPISGHATLYWYQQILGQGPKLLIQFQNNGVVDDSQLPKDRFSAERLKGVDSTLKIQPAKLEDSAVYLCASSVALVSGANVLTFGAGSRLTVL.

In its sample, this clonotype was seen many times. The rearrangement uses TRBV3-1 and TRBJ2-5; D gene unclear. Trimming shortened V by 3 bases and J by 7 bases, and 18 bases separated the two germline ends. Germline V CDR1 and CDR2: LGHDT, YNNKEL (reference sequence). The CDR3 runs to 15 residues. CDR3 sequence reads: CASSHPIRQSRTQYF. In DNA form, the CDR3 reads TGTGCCAGCAGCCACCCGATCCGGCAGAGTAGGACCCAGTACTTC.

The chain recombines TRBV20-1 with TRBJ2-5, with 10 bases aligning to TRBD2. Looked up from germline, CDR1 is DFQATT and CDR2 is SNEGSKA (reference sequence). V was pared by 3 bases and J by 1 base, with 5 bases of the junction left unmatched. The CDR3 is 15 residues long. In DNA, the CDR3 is TGCAGTGCTAGGCTAGCGGGGGTCCCCCAAGAGACCCAGTACTTC. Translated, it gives CSARLAGVPQETQYF.

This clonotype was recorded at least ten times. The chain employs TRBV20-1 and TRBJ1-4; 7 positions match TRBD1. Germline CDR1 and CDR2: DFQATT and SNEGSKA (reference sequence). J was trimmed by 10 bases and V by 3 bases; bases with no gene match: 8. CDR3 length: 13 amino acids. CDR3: CSARGQLGGKLFF. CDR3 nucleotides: TGCAGTGCTAGGGGACAGTTGGGTGGAAAACTGTTTTTT.

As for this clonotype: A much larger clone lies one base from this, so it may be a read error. The CDR3 DNA reads as TGTGCCAGCATGGGGGGCATCGACAGTGAGCAGTTCTTC. Protein: CASMGGIDSEQFF. This chain links TRBV6-5 with TRBJ2-1; D assignment may be TRBD1 or TRBD2 (6 bases each). The germline V and J ends were trimmed by 7 bases and 9 bases, with 16 bases remaining between them. This CDR3 has 13 amino acids. Germline assignment: CDR1 MNHEY and CDR2 SVGAGI.

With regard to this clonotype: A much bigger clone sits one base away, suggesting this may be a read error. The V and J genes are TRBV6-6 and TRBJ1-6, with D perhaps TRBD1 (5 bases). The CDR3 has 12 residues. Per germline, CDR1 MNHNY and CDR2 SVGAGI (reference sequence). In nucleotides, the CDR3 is TGTACCAGCAGACCACGCAGGGAACCCCTCCACTTT. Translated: CTSRPRREPLHF.

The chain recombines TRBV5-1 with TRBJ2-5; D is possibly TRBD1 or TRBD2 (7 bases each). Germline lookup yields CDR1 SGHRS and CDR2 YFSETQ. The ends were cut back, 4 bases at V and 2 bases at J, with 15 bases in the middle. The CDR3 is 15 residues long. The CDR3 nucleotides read TGCGCCAGCAGCCCAACGGGGGGACAGCAAGAGACCCAGTACTTC. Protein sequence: CASSPTGGQQETQYF.

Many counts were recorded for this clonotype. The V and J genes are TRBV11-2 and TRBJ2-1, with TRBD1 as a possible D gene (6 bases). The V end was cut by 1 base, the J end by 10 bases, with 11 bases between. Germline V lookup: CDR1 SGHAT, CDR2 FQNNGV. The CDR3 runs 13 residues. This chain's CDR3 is CASSLARRGEQFF. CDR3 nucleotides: TGTGCCAGCAGCTTAGCGCGCAGGGGAGAGCAGTTCTTC.

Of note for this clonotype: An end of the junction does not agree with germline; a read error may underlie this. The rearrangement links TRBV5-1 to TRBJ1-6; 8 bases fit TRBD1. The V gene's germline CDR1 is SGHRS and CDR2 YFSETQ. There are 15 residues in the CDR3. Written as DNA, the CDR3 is TGCGCCAACAGCTTGGAGGGACAGGCGAATTCACCCCTCCACTTT. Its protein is CANSLEGQANSPLHF. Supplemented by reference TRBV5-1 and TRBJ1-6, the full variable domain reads KAGVTQTPRYLIKTRGQQVTLSCSPISGHRSVSWYQQTPGQGLQFLFEYFSETQRNKGNFPGRFSGRQFSNSRSEMNVSTLELGDSALYLCANSLEGQANSPLHFGNGTRLTVT.